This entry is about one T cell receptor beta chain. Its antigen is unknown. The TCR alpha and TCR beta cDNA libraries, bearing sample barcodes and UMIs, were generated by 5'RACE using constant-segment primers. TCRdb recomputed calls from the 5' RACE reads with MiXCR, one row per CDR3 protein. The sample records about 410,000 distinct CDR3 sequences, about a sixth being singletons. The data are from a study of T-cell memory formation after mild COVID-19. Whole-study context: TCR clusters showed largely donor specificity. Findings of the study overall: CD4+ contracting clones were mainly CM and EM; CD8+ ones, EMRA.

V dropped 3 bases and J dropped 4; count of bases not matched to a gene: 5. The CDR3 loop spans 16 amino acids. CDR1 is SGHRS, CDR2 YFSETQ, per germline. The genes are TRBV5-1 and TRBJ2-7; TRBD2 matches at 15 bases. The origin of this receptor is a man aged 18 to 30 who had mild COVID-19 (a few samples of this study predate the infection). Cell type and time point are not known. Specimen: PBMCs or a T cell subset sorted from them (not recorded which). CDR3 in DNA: TGCGCCAGCAGCTCCGGACTAGCGGGGGGGCCTTACGAGCAGTACTTC. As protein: CASSSGLAGGPYEQYF. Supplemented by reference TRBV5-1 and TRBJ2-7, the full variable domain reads KAGVTQTPRYLIKTRGQQVTLSCSPISGHRSVSWYQQTPGQGLQFLFEYFSETQRNKGNFPGRFSGRQFSNSRSEMNVSTLELGDSALYLCASSSGLAGGPYEQYFGPGTRLTVT.